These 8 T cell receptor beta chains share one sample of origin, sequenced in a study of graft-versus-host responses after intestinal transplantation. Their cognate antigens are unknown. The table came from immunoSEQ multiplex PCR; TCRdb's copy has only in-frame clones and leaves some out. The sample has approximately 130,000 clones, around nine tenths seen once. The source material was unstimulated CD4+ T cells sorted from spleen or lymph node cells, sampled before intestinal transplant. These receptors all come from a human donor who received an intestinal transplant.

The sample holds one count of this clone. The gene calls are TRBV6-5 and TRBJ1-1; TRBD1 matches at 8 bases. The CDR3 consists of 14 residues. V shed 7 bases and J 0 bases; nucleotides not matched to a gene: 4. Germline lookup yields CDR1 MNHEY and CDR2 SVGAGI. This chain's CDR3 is CASNRGSMNTEAFF. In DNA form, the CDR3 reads TGTGCCAGCAACAGGGGGTCAATGAACACTGAAGCTTTCTTT.

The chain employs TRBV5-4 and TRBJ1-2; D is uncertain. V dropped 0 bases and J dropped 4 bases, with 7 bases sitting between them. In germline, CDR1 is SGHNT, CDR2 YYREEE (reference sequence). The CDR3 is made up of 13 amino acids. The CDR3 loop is CASSLGVGYGYTF. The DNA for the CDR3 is TGTGCCAGCAGCTTGGGGGTTGGCTATGGCTACACCTTC.

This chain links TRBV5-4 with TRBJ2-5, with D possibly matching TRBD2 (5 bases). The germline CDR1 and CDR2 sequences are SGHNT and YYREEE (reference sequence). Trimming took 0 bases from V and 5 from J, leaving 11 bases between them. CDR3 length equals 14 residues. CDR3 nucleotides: TGTGCCAGCAGCTTGGATGAGGGAGCGGAGACCCAGTACTTC. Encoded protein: CASSLDEGAETQYF.

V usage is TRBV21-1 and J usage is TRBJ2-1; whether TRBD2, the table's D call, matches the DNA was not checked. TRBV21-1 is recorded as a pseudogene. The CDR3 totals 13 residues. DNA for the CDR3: TGTGCCAGCAGCCCCCGAGGAGGGGATGAGCAGTTCTTC. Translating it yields CASSPRGGDEQFF.

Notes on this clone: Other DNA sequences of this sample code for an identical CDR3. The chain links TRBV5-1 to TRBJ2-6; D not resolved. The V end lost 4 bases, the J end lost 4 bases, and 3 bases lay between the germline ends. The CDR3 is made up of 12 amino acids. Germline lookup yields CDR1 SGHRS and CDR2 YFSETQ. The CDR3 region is CASSPGANVLTF. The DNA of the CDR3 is TGCGCCAGCAGCCCCGGGGCCAACGTCCTGACTTTC.

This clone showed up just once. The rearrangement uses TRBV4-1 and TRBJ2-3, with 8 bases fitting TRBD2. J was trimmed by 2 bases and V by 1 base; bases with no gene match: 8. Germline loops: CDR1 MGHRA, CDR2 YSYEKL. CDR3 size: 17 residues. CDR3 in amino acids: CASSQASAGAITDTQYF. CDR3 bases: TGCGCCAGCAGCCAAGCTTCAGCGGGGGCGATCACAGATACGCAGTATTTT.

CDR3 sequence: CASSSPSAGQRNTIYF. CDR3 DNA sequence: TGTGCCAGCAGTTCGCCCTCCGCGGGGCAGAGAAACACCATATATTTT. The chain links TRBV6-5 to TRBJ1-3; tentative D call: TRBD1 (5 bases). The ends were cut back, 4 bases at V and 5 bases at J, with 18 bases in the middle. The CDR3 contains 16 residues. Germline V gives CDR1 MNHEY, CDR2 SVGAGI.

The CDR3 nucleotides read TGTGCCAGCAGCGTCATAAGGGAGGCTGGGGCCAACGTCCTGACTTTC. It is translated as CASSVIREAGANVLTF. The genes are TRBV9 and TRBJ2-6; a possible D gene is TRBD2 (6 bases). Germline-derived CDR1 and CDR2 are SGDLS and YYNGEE. V lost 2 bases to trimming and J lost 2 bases, with 11 bases between them. The length of the CDR3 is 16 residues.